This TCR beta chain appears in the sequencing data of a study of blood T cell repertoires in COVID-19. Study overall: Samples of COVID-19 (acute and convalescent) were obtained from the United States, Italy and Spain. PBMCs, B-cell-depleted T cells, or T cells provided the cDNA or gDNA that made up the material.

Germline loops: CDR1 SGHKS, CDR2 YYEKEE (reference sequence). J lost 0 bases, V lost 5 bases, and 9 bases had no gene match. The CDR3 has 16 residues. Per the original data handling: Reference gene primers were amplified, and this amplification served to estimate nucleated cell counts. TCRdb's table, derived via immunoSEQ multiplex PCR, lists solely in-frame clones and lacks some. The V and J calls and clone size come from that table; D and trimming were worked out from the DNA. The top ten clones hold about 7% of a sample with 250,000 to 300,000 clones, 88% of them seen once. The chain carries TRBV5-5 and TRBJ1-1, with TRBD1 identical over 8 bases. The sequence was obtained from a woman in her twenties or thirties who had recovered from COVID-19. Sequencing was done on a sample of peripheral blood. The CDR3 DNA reads TGTGCCAGCAGTCAAACAGGGGGGACAATGAACACTGAAGCTTTCTTT. Protein product: CASSQTGGTMNTEAFF.